The next 29 T cell receptor beta chains were all read from a single sample in a study of blood T cell repertoires in COVID-19. Sequenced by immunoSEQ multiplex PCR; TCRdb stores in-frame clones only, minus some. The profile shows 94,000 or so clones, 85% to 90% of them singletons. The sequenced material came from peripheral blood. All receptors derive from an older woman with acute or convalescent COVID-19.

This chain connects TRBV27 to TRBJ2-2; possibly TRBD1 for D (5 bases). Between the trimmed V and J ends, which lost 4 bases and 0 bases, there was a span of 15 bases. Germline V CDR1 and CDR2: MNHEY, SMNVEV (reference sequence). This CDR3 region has 17 residues. DNA of the CDR3: TGTGCCAGCAGTTCAAATGGACACTGGGCGAACACCGGGGAGCTGTTTTTT. It codes for CASSSNGHWANTGELFF.

V usage is TRBV5-1 and J usage is TRBJ2-7; weak D call: TRBD1 (6 bases). The V and J ends lost 3 bases and 3 bases respectively, with 16 bases between them. The CDR3 totals 15 residues. Per germline, CDR1 SGHRS and CDR2 YFSETQ. The CDR3 loop is CASSSDPGQIYEQYF. CDR3 DNA: TGCGCCAGCAGCTCCGACCCGGGACAAATCTACGAGCAGTACTTC.

The gene calls are TRBV10-2 and TRBJ2-1; maybe TRBD1 (6 bases). CDR3 length equals 12 residues. The V end lost 9 bases, the J end lost 2 bases, and 8 bases lay between the germline ends. Per germline, CDR1 WSHSY and CDR2 SAAADI. The CDR3 loop is CASSGAYNEQFF. CDR3 coding DNA: TGCGCCAGTTCAGGGGCCTACAATGAGCAGTTCTTC.

The rearrangement uses TRBV6-1 and TRBJ1-1; D not resolved. Germline assignment: CDR1 MNHNS and CDR2 SASEGT. Trimming removed 0 bases at V and 1 base at J, with 12 bases between. The length of the CDR3 is 16 residues. CDR3 sequence (DNA): TGTGCCAGCAGTGAAGCGAGGGTCTCCCCGAACACTGAAGCTTTCTTT. It specifies CASSEARVSPNTEAFF.

This clone has just one count. The chain recombines TRBV5-6 with TRBJ2-7; 7 bases line up with TRBD1. CDR1 and CDR2 (germline): SGHDT, YYEEEE. Trimming took 3 bases from V and 2 from J; bases not matched to a gene: 5. CDR3 length equals 14 residues. CDR3 loop: CASSSYDRAYEQYF. CDR3 nucleotide sequence: TGTGCCAGCAGCTCATATGACAGGGCCTACGAGCAGTACTTC.

The CDR3 reads CASRLNGGRGEQFF. CDR3 DNA: TGTGCCAGTAGACTGAACGGCGGGAGAGGTGAGCAGTTCTTC. The rearrangement uses TRBV19 and TRBJ2-1, with 7 nucleotides matching TRBD2. Unmatched junction bases numbered 11, after V lost 6 bases and J lost 9 bases. CDR3 length: 14 residues. Germline V gene sequence: CDR1 LNHDA, CDR2 SQIVND (reference sequence).

This chain uses TRBV3-1 (or the pseudogene TRBV3-2) with TRBJ2-4; 7 bases fit TRBD2. Germline V gene lookup returns CDR1 LGHDT and CDR2 YNNKEL (reference sequence). V lost 3 bases to trimming and J lost 0 bases; unmatched junction nucleotides: 8. The CDR3 contains 17 residues. The CDR3 sequence: CASSHRGGILAKNIQYF. CDR3 nucleotide sequence: TGTGCCAGCAGCCACCGGGGAGGGATACTAGCCAAAAACATTCAGTACTTC.

The rearrangement uses TRBV12-3 or TRBV12-4 and TRBJ2-3; D may be TRBD2 (5 bases). The V end was cut by 8 bases, the J end by 4 bases, with 7 bases between. This CDR3 spans 11 amino acids. CDR3 amino acids: CASRGSDTQYF. As DNA, the CDR3 is TGTGCCAGCCGAGGGTCAGATACGCAGTATTTT.

This clone was counted once. V is TRBV5-1 and J is TRBJ1-2; D is possibly TRBD1 (5 bases). This CDR3 has 15 residues. Germline V gene data show CDR1 as SGHRS and CDR2 as YFSETQ. V gave up 3 bases and J gave up 4 bases, with 16 bases separating them. The CDR3 sequence: CASSSTGVTAYGYTF. The CDR3 DNA is TGCGCCAGCAGCTCAACGGGGGTGACAGCCTATGGCTACACCTTC.

This rearrangement joins TRBV28 to TRBJ1-5, with 9 bases identical to TRBD1. CDR1 and CDR2 from the germline V gene are MDHEN and SYDVKM. The CDR3 contains 16 residues. V was clipped by 2 bases and J by 7 bases; unmatched bases: 9. The CDR3 protein is CASSLGRDRDSQPQHF. DNA of the CDR3: TGTGCCAGCAGTTTAGGACGGGACAGGGATTCACAGCCCCAGCATTTT.

This clone was counted a single time. The rearrangement uses TRBV20-1 and TRBJ1-5, with 7 bases lining up with TRBD1. Germline V gene data show CDR1 as DFQATT and CDR2 as SNEGSKA (reference sequence). The CDR3 extends over 14 amino acids. The junction had 16 bases not matched to a gene; V was cut back by 6 bases and J by 11 bases. This chain's CDR3 is CSASTGDLFSAQHF. The CDR3, as DNA: TGCAGTGCGAGTACAGGGGACCTATTCTCGGCCCAGCATTTT.

The J gene is TRBJ2-7, the V gene TRBV5-6, with D unresolved. The CDR3 runs to 15 residues. V lost 0 bases, J lost 4 bases, and 14 bases lay in between. Germline lookup yields CDR1 SGHDT and CDR2 YYEEEE. The DNA of the CDR3 is TGTGCCAGCAGCTTGGCCGCGGCAGAGAAATACGAGCAGTACTTC. Encoded protein: CASSLAAAEKYEQYF.

This chain joins TRBV3-1 (or the pseudogene TRBV3-2) and TRBJ2-7, with TRBD2 matching over 8 bases. The CDR3 extends over 17 amino acids. The V gene's germline CDR1 is LGHDT and CDR2 YNNKEL (reference sequence). V trimming: 0 bases; J trimming: 4 bases; junction bases outside the gene matches: 11. CDR3 nucleotide sequence: TGTGCCAGCAGCCAAGAACGGGGGGGGTTTTCCTTGTACGAGCAGTACTTC. Translated, it gives CASSQERGGFSLYEQYF.

The J gene is TRBJ2-7, the V gene TRBV3-1 (or the pseudogene TRBV3-2); a weak D match, TRBD1 (5 bases). Trimming pared 4 bases from V and 2 bases from J, leaving 12 bases between. CDR1 and CDR2 from the germline V gene are LGHDT and YNNKEL (reference sequence). The length of the CDR3 is 14 residues. CDR3: CASSRQDKAYEQYF. The CDR3 bases are TGTGCCAGCAGCCGCCAGGACAAGGCCTACGAGCAGTACTTC.

This chain joins TRBV18 and TRBJ1-5; no clear D. Germline V gives CDR1 KGHSH, CDR2 LQKENI. The V end lost 3 bases, the J end lost 10 bases, and 22 bases lay between the germline ends. The CDR3 has 16 residues. The CDR3 reads CASSPILIGPEGPQHF. CDR3 sequence (DNA): TGTGCCAGCTCACCTATTCTGATTGGCCCCGAGGGACCCCAGCATTTT.

This chain uses TRBV18 with TRBJ1-6, with D unresolved. Germline CDR1 reads KGHSH; CDR2 reads LQKENI. Trimming shortened V by 4 bases and J by 5 bases, and 12 bases separated the two germline ends. This CDR3 is 15 amino acids long. CDR3 in amino acids: CASSRDLQNNSPLHF. The DNA for the CDR3 is TGTGCCAGCTCACGAGATTTGCAAAATAATTCACCCCTCCACTTT.

This sequence joins TRBV3-1 (or the pseudogene TRBV3-2) and TRBJ1-1, with D possibly TRBD1 on 5 matching bases. Germline V CDR1 and CDR2: LGHDT, YNNKEL (reference sequence). The CDR3 extends over 14 amino acids. Trimming shortened V by 6 bases and J by 0 bases, and 11 bases separated the two germline ends. The CDR3 DNA reads as TGTGCCAGCAGTGACAGACAGATGAACACTGAAGCTTTCTTT. Its translation: CASSDRQMNTEAFF.

This CDR3 is CASRGQQETQYF. CDR3 nucleotide sequence: TGTGCCAGCAGGGGACAACAAGAGACCCAGTACTTC. This rearrangement joins TRBV28 to TRBJ2-5; D possibly corresponds to TRBD1 (6 bases). This CDR3 has 12 residues. V was clipped by 6 bases and J by 2 bases, with 7 bases between them. Per germline, CDR1 MDHEN and CDR2 SYDVKM.

The genes are TRBV29-1 and TRBJ1-1; 11 nucleotides line up with TRBD1. Germline loops: CDR1 SQVTM, CDR2 ANQGSEA. CDR3 size: 13 residues. Germline trimming cut 3 bases from V and 7 bases from J; bases unmatched to any gene: 4. CDR3 sequence (DNA): TGCAGCGTTGAGGGACAGGGGGGAGTTGAAGCTTTCTTT. Its translation: CSVEGQGGVEAFF.

This clone was detected only a few times. The chain carries TRBV5-1 and TRBJ2-2, with 10 positions matching TRBD2. In germline, CDR1 is SGHRS, CDR2 YFSETQ. With V trimmed by 0 bases and J by 4 bases, 3 bases remained unmatched. The CDR3 loop spans 16 amino acids. CDR3 DNA: TGCGCCAGCAGCTTGGATCCTAGCGGGAGCACCGGGGAGCTGTTTTTT. As protein: CASSLDPSGSTGELFF.

This clone is a singleton in its sample. The rearrangement joins TRBV10-2 to TRBJ1-4; possibly TRBD1 for D (5 bases). CDR1 and CDR2 (germline): WSHSY, SAAADI. The CDR3 sequence is 16 residues long. The germline V and J ends were trimmed by 2 bases and 6 bases, with 16 bases remaining between them. The CDR3 DNA sequence: TGCGCCAGCAGTGAGGACAGTGTTCACGGGTATGAAAAACTGTTTTTT. Its protein product is CASSEDSVHGYEKLFF.

This chain joins TRBV19 and TRBJ1-1; 7 nucleotides agree with TRBD1. The CDR3 is made up of 15 amino acids. Germline assignment: CDR1 LNHDA and CDR2 SQIVND (reference sequence). The V segment lost 7 bases and the J segment 0 bases; nucleotides outside the gene matches: 8. Here the CDR3 DNA reads TGTGCCAGTACGTTAGGGGGCTACATGAACACTGAAGCTTTCTTT. Residues: CASTLGGYMNTEAFF.

This clone has just one count. The chain employs TRBV30 and TRBJ2-3, with D perhaps matching TRBD2 (5 bases). In germline, CDR1 is GTSNPN, CDR2 SVGIG (reference sequence). Trimming took 3 bases from V and 1 from J, leaving 23 bases between them. The CDR3 covers 18 residues. The CDR3 protein is CAWRVGGFAPGRTDTQYF. CDR3 coding DNA: TGTGCCTGGAGGGTGGGCGGGTTCGCGCCCGGCCGCACAGATACGCAGTATTTT.

The V gene is TRBV7-2, the J gene TRBJ1-1; 7 nucleotides agree with TRBD1. The CDR3 sequence is 13 residues long. V shed 5 bases and J 7 bases; nucleotides not matched to a gene: 7. Germline CDR1 reads SGHTA; CDR2 reads FQGNSA. The CDR3 reads CASSRGQSSEAFF. CDR3 coding DNA: TGTGCCAGCAGCAGGGGACAGTCCAGTGAAGCTTTCTTT.

V is TRBV5-1 and J is TRBJ2-1; 11 bases line up with TRBD2. The V gene's germline CDR1 is SGHRS and CDR2 YFSETQ. The V gene end was trimmed by 4 bases and the J gene end by 5 bases; junction bases not matched to a gene: 11. CDR3 length equals 17 residues. The CDR3 sequence: CASSSGLLAGVNNEQFF. The CDR3 DNA follows: TGCGCCAGCAGCAGTGGGTTACTAGCGGGAGTCAACAATGAGCAGTTCTTC. The full variable domain, completed using reference TRBV5-1 and TRBJ2-1, is KAGVTQTPRYLIKTRGQQVTLSCSPISGHRSVSWYQQTPGQGLQFLFEYFSETQRNKGNFPGRFSGRQFSNSRSEMNVSTLELGDSALYLCASSSGLLAGVNNEQFFGPGTRLTVL.

V and J are TRBV6-5 and TRBJ1-1; TRBD1 is a possible D gene (6 bases). V lost 6 bases to trimming and J lost 1 base, with 15 bases between them. The CDR3 is 15 residues long. The V gene's germline CDR1 is MNHEY and CDR2 SVGAGI. The CDR3: CASSPRQVRNTEAFF. The CDR3 bases are TGTGCCAGCAGCCCAAGACAGGTCAGGAACACTGAAGCTTTCTTT.

This chain connects TRBV7-8 to TRBJ2-7; D uncertain. The CDR3 has 12 residues. The V end lost 5 bases, the J end lost 4 bases, and 9 bases lay between the germline ends. Germline CDR1 SGHVS, CDR2 FQNEAQ. The CDR3: CASSPARYEQYF. CDR3 coding DNA: TGTGCCAGCAGCCCCGCCCGGTACGAGCAGTACTTC.

V gene TRBV20-1 combines with J gene TRBJ2-1; 10 nucleotides line up with TRBD2. After removal of 3 bases from V and 4 bases from J, the junction contained 9 bases not matched to a gene. Germline V gene sequence: CDR1 DFQATT, CDR2 SNEGSKA (reference sequence). The CDR3 is 16 residues long. The CDR3 nucleotides read TGCAGTGCTAGTGAGCGGGGGGGCCCCTCTTACAATGAGCAGTTCTTC. As protein: CSASERGGPSYNEQFF.

The gene calls are TRBV5-4 and TRBJ2-5, with TRBD1 identical over 10 bases. V shed 0 bases and J 2 bases; nucleotides not matched to a gene: 4. The CDR3 loop spans 16 amino acids. Germline loops: CDR1 SGHNT, CDR2 YYREEE (reference sequence). CDR3 sequence reads: CASSLGDRGWQETQYF. The CDR3 bases are TGTGCCAGCAGCTTGGGGGACAGGGGATGGCAAGAGACCCAGTACTTC.